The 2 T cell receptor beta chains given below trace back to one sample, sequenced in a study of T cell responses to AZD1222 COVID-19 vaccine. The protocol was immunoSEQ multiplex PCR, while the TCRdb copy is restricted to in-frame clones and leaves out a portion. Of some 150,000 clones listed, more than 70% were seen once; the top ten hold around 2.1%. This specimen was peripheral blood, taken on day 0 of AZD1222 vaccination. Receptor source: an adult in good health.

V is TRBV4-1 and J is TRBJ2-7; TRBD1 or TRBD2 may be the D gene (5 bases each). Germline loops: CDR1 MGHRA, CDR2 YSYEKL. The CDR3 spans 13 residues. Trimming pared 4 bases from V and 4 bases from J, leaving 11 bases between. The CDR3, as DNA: TGCGCCAGCAGCCCGGCCGAGGGGTACGAGCAGTACTTC. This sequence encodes CASSPAEGYEQYF.

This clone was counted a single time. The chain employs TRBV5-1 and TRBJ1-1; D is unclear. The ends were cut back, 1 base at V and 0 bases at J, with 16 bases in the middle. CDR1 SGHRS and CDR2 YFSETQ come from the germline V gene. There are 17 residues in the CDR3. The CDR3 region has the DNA TGCGCCAGCAGCTTGCCCTCGTACAAAGTGATGAACACTGAAGCTTTCTTT. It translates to CASSLPSYKVMNTEAFF.